Given below is one T cell receptor beta chain in context. The clone's antigen remains unknown. No much larger clonotype is one base removed from it; base qualities were not supplied. V and J lose 5 bases and 4 bases, and a span of 12 bases separates them. Sequences MRHNA (CDR1) and SNTAGT (CDR2) are obtained from the germline V gene. Counted from cysteine to phenylalanine, this CDR3 has 14 amino acids. Kept here is only the CDR3 DNA, which spans 42 bases and is read in frame from base 1. Instrument used: Illumina MiSeq. TRB rearrangements were amplified by multiplex PCR with BIOMED2 TRB-A/B primer pools. Illumina-compatible adapters and 7-nucleotide sample barcodes were added to the amplicons in two consecutive PCRs. Phusion HS II polymerase was used for all library PCRs. The amplicons were purified from gel with the NucleoSpin Gel and PCR Clean-up kit, measured on Qubit, and combined at roughly 4 nM. Before Illumina next-generation sequencing, the quality of the amplicon pool was assessed on an Agilent 2100 Bioanalyzer. In the paper's pipeline: MiXCR 3.0.8 with the default MiXCR reference library was used to annotate TRB rearrangements. Non-productive reads and sequences with fewer than 2 reads were removed, and each unique CDR3 nucleotide sequence was counted as one clone. Clonality, diversity, richness and V-J gene usage were computed in R 3.5.1. GLIPH2 was used for TCR clustering by CDR3 similarity, and generation probabilities were calculated by OLGA. Only GLIPH2 clusters containing at least four unique TCR clonotypes present in at least three individuals were kept. Using fastp at Q25 and MiXCR, TCRdb reprocessed the public reads and kept productive beta chains. Rows merge per CDR3 protein into single entries with the most common DNA and genes. None of the V and J calls come from the authors' own analysis; TCRdb made them. The sample profile shows more than 10,000 distinct CDR3 sequences; approximately 35% of them were found once. Roughly a sixth of the sample comes from the top ten.

These data originate in a study of T and B cells in COVID-19 patients (dated by TCRdb to about 2020). About the investigation overall: In this study, adaptive immunity was profiled in COVID-19 patients who either had active infection or had recovered, using TRB and IGH repertoire sequencing of peripheral blood. A recovered cohort included 15 to 19 patients who provided some 20 samples, and most of these patients had mild to moderate COVID-19 treated on an outpatient basis. The recovered cohort had a median age of roughly 30 years, compared with 65 to 80 years in the active-infection cohort. Of the 20 to 25 patients in the active-infection cohort, some eleven were critically ill and needed mechanical ventilation or ECMO. Of the 20 patients in the active-infection cohort, about 17 had comorbidities associated with unfavorable COVID-19 outcome. Over 8 million TCR sequences were analysed in a TCR and BCR sequence repository that covered some 34 patients and 65 to 75 time points. Because samples were available both during active disease and after recovery, a couple of patients were counted in both the recovered and the active cohorts. For the repertoire analyses, the comparison was an age-matched reference group of 39 healthy donors who were negative for COVID-19 antibodies. As many as 9 follow-up blood samples were collected from each patient, and in some individuals these samples spanned different disease stages. Broader findings and caveats from the paper: TRB repertoires were highly clonal in active COVID-19, whereas diversity and richness at recovery rose above healthy donor levels. It was stated that prospective validation of the reported TCR clusters was required before the clusters could be put to clinical use. Specific T cell subsets (CD4+/Treg/CD8+) and sorted SARS-CoV-2-responsive or tetramer+ T cells had not yet been sequenced, and these experiments were ongoing. Patients with COVID-19 were reported to show strongly skewed TRBV/TRBJ gene usage. A total of 2,200 or so TCR clusters were exclusive to the recovered cohort, and 25 to 40 of those clusters were low-pGen clusters. Blood samples obtained from mildly ill patients during symptoms, as well as early samples obtained from severe cases, were available only in scarce numbers. The cohort was considered too small to assess HLA contributions to COVID-19 susceptibility or severity.

Genomic DNA extracted from blood was used in amounts of roughly 220-500 ng for amplification of TRB repertoires. The clonotype was recovered from a human donor with active COVID-19. Sequencing was carried out using blood. The chain employs TRBV6-4 and TRBJ1-5, with the D gene not clear enough to name. The CDR3 region reads CASSPSPGNQPQHF. The nucleotides are TGTGCCAGCAGTCCCTCCCCGGGGAATCAGCCCCAGCATTTT.